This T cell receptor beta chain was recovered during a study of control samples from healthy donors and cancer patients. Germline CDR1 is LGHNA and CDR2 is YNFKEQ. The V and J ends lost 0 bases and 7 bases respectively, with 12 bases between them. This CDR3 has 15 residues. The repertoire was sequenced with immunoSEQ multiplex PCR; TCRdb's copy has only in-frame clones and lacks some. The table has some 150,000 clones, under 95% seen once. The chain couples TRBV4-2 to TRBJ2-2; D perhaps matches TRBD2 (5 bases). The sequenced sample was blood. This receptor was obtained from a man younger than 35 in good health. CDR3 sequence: CASSQETGGIGELFF. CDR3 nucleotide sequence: TGTGCCAGCAGCCAAGAGACTGGAGGAATCGGGGAGCTGTTTTTT.